The source of this T cell receptor (beta chain) is a study of cytomegalovirus exposure and HLA in healthy donors. Healthy bone marrow donors formed the donor group. Donors were nominally healthy when sampled, though unrecorded immune exposures were likely. V trimming: 2 bases; J trimming: 1 base; junction bases outside the gene matches: 3. The CDR3 consists of 16 residues. CDR1 and CDR2 from the germline V gene are SGHRS and YFSETQ. Study results and limitations: Immune exposure information available was restricted to CMV serostatus.

On this clone itself: What it binds is not known.

With 60 Vbeta and 13 Jbeta primers, the PCR was carried out. Per the study methods: A later analysis counted about 80 million unique TCR beta chains, roughly 11 million shared. Using immunoSEQ multiplex PCR, the repertoire was profiled, and TCRdb retains in-frame clones only, with some absent. The V and J calls and clone size are taken from that table; D and trimming were inferred from the DNA. This sample has roughly 100,000 clones, with 75% to 80% found just once. This TCR was sampled from a man aged 60 to 75 in good health and CMV-seropositive. The sequencing sample was made of PBMCs. V gene TRBV5-1 combines with J gene TRBJ1-3, with 10 bases matching TRBD1. Here the CDR3 reads CASSLMGQGSGNTIYF. CDR3 coding DNA: TGCGCCAGCAGCTTAATGGGACAGGGGTCTGGAAACACCATATATTTT.